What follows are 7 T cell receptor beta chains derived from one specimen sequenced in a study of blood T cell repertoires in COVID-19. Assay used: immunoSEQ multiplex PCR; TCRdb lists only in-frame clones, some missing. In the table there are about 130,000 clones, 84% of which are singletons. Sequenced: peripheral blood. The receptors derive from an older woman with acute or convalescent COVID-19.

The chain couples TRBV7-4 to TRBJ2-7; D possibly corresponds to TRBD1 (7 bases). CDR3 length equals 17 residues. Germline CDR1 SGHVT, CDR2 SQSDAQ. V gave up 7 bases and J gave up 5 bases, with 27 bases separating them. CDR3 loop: CASTGGRQGTLLHEQYF. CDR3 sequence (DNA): TGTGCCAGCACAGGGGGGAGACAGGGTACTTTGCTACACGAGCAGTACTTC.

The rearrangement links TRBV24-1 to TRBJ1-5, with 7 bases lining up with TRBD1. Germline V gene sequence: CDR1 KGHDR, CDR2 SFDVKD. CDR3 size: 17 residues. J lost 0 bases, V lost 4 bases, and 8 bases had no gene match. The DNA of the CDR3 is TGTGCCACCAGTGACCGGGGGACAGATTATAGCAATCAGCCCCAGCATTTT. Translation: CATSDRGTDYSNQPQHF.

CDR3 bases: TGTGCCAGCAGCATAACTGACACTGAAGCTTTCTTT. It translates to CASSITDTEAFF. The J gene is TRBJ1-1, the V gene TRBV5-8; D gene ambiguous. Trimming removed 4 bases at V and 3 bases at J, with 7 bases between. This CDR3 region has 12 residues. CDR1 SGHTS and CDR2 YDEGEE come from the germline V gene. The full variable domain, rest sourced from reference TRBV5-8 and TRBJ1-1, is EAGVTQSPTHLIKTRGQQATLRCSPISGHTSVYWYQQALGLGLQFLLWYDEGEERNRGNFPPRFSGRQFPNYSSELNVNALELEDSALYLCASSITDTEAFFGQGTRLTVV.

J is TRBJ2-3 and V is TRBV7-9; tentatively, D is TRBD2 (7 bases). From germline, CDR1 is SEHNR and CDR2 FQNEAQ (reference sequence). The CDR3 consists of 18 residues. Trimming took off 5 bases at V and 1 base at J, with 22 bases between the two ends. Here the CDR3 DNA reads TGTGCCAGCAGCGGCCGCGGGGGCCCCCCCACGGGCACAGATACGCAGTATTTT. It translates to CASSGRGGPPTGTDTQYF. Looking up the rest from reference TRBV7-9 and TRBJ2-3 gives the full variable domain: DTGVSQNPRHKITKRGQNVTFRCDPISEHNRLYWYRQTLGQGPEFLTYFQNEAQLEKSRLLSDRFSAERPKGSFSTLEIQRTEQGDSAMYLCASSGRGGPPTGTDTQYFGPGTRLTVL.

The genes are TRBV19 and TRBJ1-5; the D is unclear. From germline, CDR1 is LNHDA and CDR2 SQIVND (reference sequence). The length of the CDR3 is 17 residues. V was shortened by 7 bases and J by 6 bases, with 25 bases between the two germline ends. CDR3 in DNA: TGTGCCAGTACCGCAAACTTACTCCGGGGAGACGGTCAGCCCCAGCATTTT. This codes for CASTANLLRGDGQPQHF.

CDR3 DNA sequence: TGTGCCATCGCGGAGGGCCCTAATTCACCCCTCCACTTT. Residues: CAIAEGPNSPLHF. This rearrangement joins TRBV12-3 or TRBV12-4 to TRBJ1-6, with D uncertain. The ends were cut back, 10 bases at V and 6 bases at J, with 13 bases in the middle. The CDR3 contains 13 residues.

As DNA, the CDR3 is TGTGCCAGCAGCCGACCAATAGCGGGGGTCACAGATACGCAGTATTTT. Protein sequence: CASSRPIAGVTDTQYF. The chain employs TRBV13 and TRBJ2-3, with 9 bases matching TRBD2. V was clipped by 5 bases and J by 2 bases; unmatched bases: 8. The CDR3 extends over 16 amino acids. Germline CDR1 is PRHDT and CDR2 is FYEKMQ (reference sequence).